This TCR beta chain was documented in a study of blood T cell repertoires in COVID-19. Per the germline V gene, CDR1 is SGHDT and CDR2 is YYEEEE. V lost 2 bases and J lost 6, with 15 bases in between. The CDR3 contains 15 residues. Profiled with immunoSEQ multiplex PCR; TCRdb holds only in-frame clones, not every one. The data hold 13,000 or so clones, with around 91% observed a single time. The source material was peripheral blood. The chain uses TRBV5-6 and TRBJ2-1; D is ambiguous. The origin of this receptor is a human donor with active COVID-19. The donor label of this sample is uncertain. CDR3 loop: CASSFPRPPSNEQFF. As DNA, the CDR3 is TGTGCCAGCAGCTTTCCCCGCCCTCCTAGCAATGAGCAGTTCTTC. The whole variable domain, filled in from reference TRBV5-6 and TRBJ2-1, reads DAGVTQSPTHLIKTRGQQVTLRCSPKSGHDTVSWYQQALGQGPQFIFQYYEEEERQRGNFPDRFSGHQFPNYSSELNVNALLLGDSALYLCASSFPRPPSNEQFFGPGTRLTVL.